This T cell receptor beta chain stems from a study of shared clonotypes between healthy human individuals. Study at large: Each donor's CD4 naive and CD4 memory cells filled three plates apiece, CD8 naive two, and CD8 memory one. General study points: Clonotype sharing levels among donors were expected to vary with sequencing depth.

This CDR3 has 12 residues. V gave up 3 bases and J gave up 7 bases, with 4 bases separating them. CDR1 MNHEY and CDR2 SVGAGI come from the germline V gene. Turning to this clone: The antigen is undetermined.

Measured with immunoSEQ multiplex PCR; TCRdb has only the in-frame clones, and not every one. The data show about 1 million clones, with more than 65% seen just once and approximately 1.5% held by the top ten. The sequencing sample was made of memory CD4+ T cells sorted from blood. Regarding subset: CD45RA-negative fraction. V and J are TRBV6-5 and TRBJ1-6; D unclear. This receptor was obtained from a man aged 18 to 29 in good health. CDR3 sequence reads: CASSYTNSPLHF. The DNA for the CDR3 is TGTGCCAGCAGTTATACCAATTCACCCCTCCACTTT.